Listed here are 2 T cell receptor beta chains from one sample, sequenced in a study of radiotherapy plus CTLA-4 blockade in lung cancer. The data were produced by immunoSEQ multiplex PCR, yet TCRdb's version contains in-frame clones alone and is incomplete. The data contain 9,500 to 15,000 clones, around 80% of them singletons. The specimen comprised peripheral blood, sampled from a patient treated with radiotherapy plus ipilimumab. All receptors come from a human donor with non-small cell lung cancer that progressed on radiotherapy plus ipilimumab.

This chain connects TRBV11-1 to TRBJ2-2, with TRBD2 matching over 11 bases. The junction had 8 bases not matched to a gene; V was cut back by 5 bases and J by 9 bases. Germline CDR1 is SGHAT and CDR2 is FQDESV (reference sequence). This CDR3 region has 15 residues. CDR3 in DNA: TGTGCCAGCAGCCCCAGCACTAGCGGGGGCCGGGAGCTGTTTTTT. Protein sequence: CASSPSTSGGRELFF.

The chain couples TRBV7-2 to TRBJ2-1; D possibly corresponds to TRBD1 (6 bases). There are 13 residues in the CDR3. The V end was cut by 5 bases, the J end by 5 bases, with 10 bases between. CDR1 and CDR2 (germline): SGHTA, FQGNSA. CDR3: CASSKQGNNEQFF. The CDR3 DNA is TGTGCCAGCAGCAAACAGGGAAACAATGAGCAGTTCTTC.